The next 3 T cell receptor beta chains were all read from a single sample in a study of CD4 T cells in relation to SARS-CoV-2 and coronaviruses. Sequenced by immunoSEQ multiplex PCR; TCRdb stores in-frame clones only, minus some. The sample gives roughly 24,000 clones, roughly 80% of which show up once; about 15% is in the top ten. Unexposed donor CD4+ T cells date from 2011-2018, before the COVID-19 pandemic. The cells were cultured for approximately 10 days before CD4+ T cells were isolated. Their antigen targets remain unknown. Material for sequencing was CD4+ T cells from PBMCs, cultured in vitro. The receptor set was obtained from a human donor in good health.

The chain is built from TRBV2 and TRBJ2-1, with 10 bases lining up with TRBD2. This CDR3 contains 15 residues. V was pared by 4 bases and J by 7 bases, with 7 bases of the junction left unmatched. Germline V gene data show CDR1 as SNHLY and CDR2 as FYNNEI. The CDR3 reads CASSGTSGSSNEQFF. The CDR3 nucleotides are TGTGCCAGCAGTGGGACTAGCGGTTCATCTAATGAGCAGTTCTTC.

J is TRBJ2-1 and V is TRBV20-1; 9 positions agree with TRBD2. The J segment lost 11 bases and the V segment lost 6 bases, leaving 2 bases of the junction unmatched. Germline-derived CDR1 and CDR2 are DFQATT and SNEGSKA (reference sequence). The CDR3 extends over 10 amino acids. CDR3 protein: CSALAGQQFF. The CDR3 bases are TGCAGTGCCCTAGCGGGACAGCAGTTCTTC.

The V gene is TRBV3-1 (or the pseudogene TRBV3-2), the J gene TRBJ1-3; tentative D call: TRBD1 (5 bases). CDR3 length equals 16 residues. CDR1 is LGHDT, CDR2 YNNKEL, per germline (reference sequence). V was shortened by 1 base and J by 0 bases, with 10 bases between the two germline ends. The CDR3 region is CASSQAGGYSGNTIYF. The CDR3 bases are TGTGCCAGCAGCCAAGCCGGGGGGTACTCTGGAAACACCATATATTTT.